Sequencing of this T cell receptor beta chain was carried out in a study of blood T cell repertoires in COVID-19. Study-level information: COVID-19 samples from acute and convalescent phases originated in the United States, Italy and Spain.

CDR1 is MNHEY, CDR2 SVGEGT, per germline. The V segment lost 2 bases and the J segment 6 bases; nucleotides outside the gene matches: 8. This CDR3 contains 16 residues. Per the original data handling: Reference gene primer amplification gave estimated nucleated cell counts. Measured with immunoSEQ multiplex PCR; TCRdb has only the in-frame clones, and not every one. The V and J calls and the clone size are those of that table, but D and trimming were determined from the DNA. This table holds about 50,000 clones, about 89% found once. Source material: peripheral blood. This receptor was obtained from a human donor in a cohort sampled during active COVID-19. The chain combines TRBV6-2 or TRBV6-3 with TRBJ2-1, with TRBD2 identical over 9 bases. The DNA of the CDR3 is TGTGCCAGCAGTTACGGGCTAGCGGGGTCTGGCAATGAGCAGTTCTTC. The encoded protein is CASSYGLAGSGNEQFF.